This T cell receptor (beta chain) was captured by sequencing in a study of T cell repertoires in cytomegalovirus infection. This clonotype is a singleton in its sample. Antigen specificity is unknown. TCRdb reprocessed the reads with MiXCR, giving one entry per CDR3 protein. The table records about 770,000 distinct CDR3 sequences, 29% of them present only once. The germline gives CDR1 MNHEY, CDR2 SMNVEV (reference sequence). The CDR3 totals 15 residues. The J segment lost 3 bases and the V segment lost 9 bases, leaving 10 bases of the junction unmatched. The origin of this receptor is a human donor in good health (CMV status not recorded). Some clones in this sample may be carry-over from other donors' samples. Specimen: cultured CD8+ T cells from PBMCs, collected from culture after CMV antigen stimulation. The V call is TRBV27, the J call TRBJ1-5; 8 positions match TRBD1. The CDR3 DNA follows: TGTGCCAGGGAAATGGGACAGGTGAACAATCAGCCCCAGCATTTT. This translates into CAREMGQVNNQPQHF.